This T cell receptor beta chain is drawn from a study of cytomegalovirus exposure and HLA in healthy donors (dated 2017 in TCRdb). About the investigation overall: In an earlier analysis of under 600 of the donors, 276 Gb of sequence data and 95 million to 130 million unique TCR beta sequences from about 179 million T cells were reported. Every repertoire in the discovery cohort had been generated on one and the same sequencing platform. Both class I and class II loci were covered by HLA typing, at four-digit resolution. The aim of the study was to test whether cataloging public T cell receptors could identify signatures of past pathogen exposure. A later genetic analysis used genome-wide SNP genotypes for about 65% of the 666 donors, treating that subset as a discovery cohort. The study used immunosequencing to profile the T cell repertoires of approximately 690 subjects and linked those repertoires to cytomegalovirus serostatus. Donor age, sex, ethnicity and CMV serostatus were collected together with the repertoire data. About five DR-DQ haplotypes were handled as single units for association and clustering because linkage in the cohort was strong. In addition to the first cohort of around 670 subjects, a separate validation cohort of around 110 different subjects was used. In a later analysis, previously published TCR beta repertoires from 550 to 750 donors were re-analyzed and high-resolution HLA genotyping was added so that TCR occurrence patterns could be studied. Of the roughly 390 genotyped donors, approximately 80% fell in the genetic ancestry cluster associated with self-reported Caucasian donors. An earlier analysis of around 540 of the donors applied high-throughput TCR beta sequencing to assess whether each TCR beta V gene segment acted as functional or pseudogenic. High-throughput TCR immunosequencing, statistical association of individual TCRs with disease status, and machine learning were combined to predict cytomegalovirus infection status. In the later analysis, no new phenotypic data were used to find candidate immune exposures; instead, reliance was placed on TCR beta sequences and their occurrence across donors. An early release covering approximately 600 HLA-typed donors comprised 250 to 350 gigabases of sequencing data and 85 million to 100 million unique TCR sequences. The number of donors typed differed by locus, with about 629-630 for A, B, C, DRB1 and DQB1, roughly 550 for DQA1, about 610 for DPA1, and over 400 for DPB1. Among around 400 genotyped donors of the cohort, an average of about 240,000 unique TCR beta nucleotide sequences was sequenced per donor, of which 15% to 20% were non-productive.

In total, more than 500 healthy bone marrow donors made up the cohort. At the time of sampling, every cohort member was nominally healthy, though immune exposures that went unrecorded were likely present. The donor tested CMV seronegative, placing the donor among the 352 seronegative members of the cohort. Each donor provided a peripheral blood sample, and peripheral blood mononuclear cells were used for TCR beta sequencing. Genomic DNA extraction from the blood cell samples was performed with the Qiagen DNeasy Blood Extraction Kit. The library was produced with the immunoSEQ multiplex PCR assay. For the multiplex PCR, a mixture combining 60 forward primers for TCR Vbeta segments and 13 reverse primers for TCR Jbeta segments was used. The CDR3 region of rearranged TCR beta genes was amplified from genomic DNA with a multiplex PCR assay. On the Illumina HiSeq System, the amplified TCR beta libraries were sequenced as 87-base-pair reads. The published analysis was carried out like this. Across the 670 or so repertoires, a later analysis counted tens of millions of unique TCR beta chains, 8.5 million to 12 million of which were shared by at least two donors. Raw reads were error-corrected and collapsed into unique sequences with a nearest-neighbor algorithm that merged closely related sequences to remove PCR and sequencing errors. CDR3 sequences were aligned to IMGT reference sequences to assign V, D and J gene segments. Each retained sequence needed at least a six-nucleotide match to both a V gene segment and a J gene segment. Rearrangements were called productive when the CDR3 lacked stop codons and stayed in frame with V and J; all others were non-productive. Following IMGT convention, CDR3 was defined as the stretch from the second conserved V-encoded cysteine up to the conserved J-encoded phenylalanine. In an earlier analysis of around 600 of the donors, sequences lacking an unambiguous match to a single V gene segment were excluded. In an earlier analysis of approximately 500 of the donors, a V segment was called functional when productive rearrangements were above 56.7%, and segregating when the standard deviation between donors exceeded 5%. A statistical classification framework was built for diagnosing cytomegalovirus status from the catalog of TCR beta chain sequences. A later analysis assigned V and J genes by comparing TCR nucleotide sequences with IMGT/GENE-DB human TR gene sequences. In a later analysis, CDR3 sequences and most-parsimonious VDJ recombination scenarios were assigned using the TCRdist pipeline. In a later analysis, every TCR beta chain was defined by the combination of its CDR3 amino acid sequence and its V-gene family, and reads without a unique V-gene family were dropped. To address suspected cross-contamination and a sequencing artifact, a later analysis removed 592 highly shared, low-generation-probability nucleotide sequences. In a later analysis, a clonal expansion index was calculated for each public chain from normalized within-repertoire ranks of inferred template counts. In a later analysis, generation probabilities were computed using a VDJ recombination model fitted to out-of-frame rearrangements, and the results were checked against IGoR. Hypergeometric tests were used in a later analysis to score TCR-TCR, TCR-HLA and TCR-CMV co-occurrence, with a repertoire-size bias correction applied to the TCR pairs. In a later analysis, false discovery rates were estimated by permuting HLA or CMV assignments 20 times. In a later analysis, co-occurring TCRs were grouped using DBSCAN, with TCRdist sequence similarity added in when clustering inside HLA-allele-positive subsets. For co-occurrence clustering, repertoires with fewer than 30,000 or more than 120,000 public chains were excluded, along with roughly 5 repertoires with anomalous nucleotide sharing. This immuneACCESS table, as held by TCRdb, lists in-frame sequences with V and J called but not all clones. Of the missing ones, under half trace to an unresolved V gene in checked studies; the others have no known cause. V and J calls and clone size are those listed in that table; D and trimming were worked out from the DNA. For this sample there are about 190,000 clones; 65% to 80% appear just once. 0.85% to 1.4% of the sample is held by the ten biggest clonotypes.

V is reduced by 2 bases and J by 0 bases, leaving a spacing of 14 bases between them. The CDR3, cysteine through phenylalanine, is 17 amino acids long. The sequence is cut down to CDR3 DNA, 51 bases in frame from base 1. CDR1 and CDR2 are drawn from the germline V gene: SGHDN, FVKESK. A word on this clone: Its antigen is currently not known. Qualities for individual bases were not recorded, and no much larger clone is one base off.

What the study reported, not specific to this receptor: Three of the identified cytomegalovirus-associated TCR beta chains were confirmed in vitro to be specific for cytomegalovirus antigens. Most CMV-associated TCR beta chains appeared to be HLA-restricted in a later analysis, and the HLA associations seemed to be driven largely by CMV exposure. A further reported finding was that TCR beta sequences accurately predicted the HLA-A and HLA-B alleles for most subjects in the first cohort. HLA typing was unavailable for some donors at each locus, so association tests used only the typed subset. An association between a missense DCLRE1C variant and V-gene and J-gene trimming of TCR beta chains was found in a later genetic analysis and replicated in an independent cohort. The only immune exposure information available for the cohort was CMV serostatus. A later analysis found that TCR association rates varied across HLA loci, with DRB1 alleles showing the most associated TCRs and HLA-C alleles the fewest. Sequencing depth was assumed to be roughly uniform across donors in the presence/absence analyses, though that assumption may not hold. Strong co-occurrence of HLA alleles, especially DR and DQ, made assigning TCR associations to individual alleles difficult. Correlated functional status among segregating V segments might be attributable to linkage disequilibrium, but an unknown experimental factor could not be ruled out. In a later analysis, HLA-associated TCR beta chains showed more clonal expansion and lower generation probabilities than non-associated chains that were equally common. The classifier was reported to diagnose cytomegalovirus status with high specificity and sensitivity in both the original and validation cohorts. Some IMGT-functional V segments, including TRBV6-2 and TRBV6-3, could not be told apart with the 87-base-pair reads, so those segments were excluded. Because counts were too low, under 20 rarely observed V segments, including chromosome 9 orphons, were left out of the earlier analysis of 500 to 650 of the donors. While some public TCRs were present in many individuals, most TCR sequences turned up only very rarely across donors. This cohort had only TCR beta chains sequenced, and the lack of alpha or paired-chain data limited which features could be detected. The authors suggested that the approach could potentially be generalized to other disease states and immunological phenotypes. In a later genetic analysis, fewer N-insertions in productive TCRs were reported among donors in an Asian-associated ancestry cluster than the approximately 710-donor mean. A cluster of highly shared sequence variants was judged likely to represent a technical artifact of the sequencing pipeline. In a later analysis, 16,951 TCR beta sequences were associated with specific HLA alleles at a false discovery rate of 0.05. According to a later analysis, parvovirus B19, influenza, CMV and Epstein-Barr virus appeared linked to several top co-occurrence clusters. The study gave a list of about 160 TCR beta chains associated with cytomegalovirus. An earlier analysis of several hundred of the donors showed that most TCR beta V segments appeared in productive rearrangements either about 87% or about 30% of the time, which broadly matched IMGT annotations.

The chain joins TRBV14 to TRBJ1-5, with TRBD1 tentatively as D gene (6 bases match). Sequenced input: PBMCs. The clonotype originates from a woman in her thirties or forties in good health and CMV-seronegative. The CDR3 region: CASSQSWTAYSNQPQHF. The DNA is as follows: TGTGCCAGCAGCCAAAGCTGGACAGCTTATAGCAATCAGCCCCAGCATTTT. The variable domain in full, with residues beyond the CDR3 obtained from the reference TRBV14 and TRBJ1-5 genes, is EAGVTQFPSHSVIEKGQTVTLRCDPISGHDNLYWYRRVMGKEIKFLLHFVKESKQDESGMPNNRFLAERTGGTYSTLKVQPAELEDSGVYFCASSQSWTAYSNQPQHFGDGTRLSIL.